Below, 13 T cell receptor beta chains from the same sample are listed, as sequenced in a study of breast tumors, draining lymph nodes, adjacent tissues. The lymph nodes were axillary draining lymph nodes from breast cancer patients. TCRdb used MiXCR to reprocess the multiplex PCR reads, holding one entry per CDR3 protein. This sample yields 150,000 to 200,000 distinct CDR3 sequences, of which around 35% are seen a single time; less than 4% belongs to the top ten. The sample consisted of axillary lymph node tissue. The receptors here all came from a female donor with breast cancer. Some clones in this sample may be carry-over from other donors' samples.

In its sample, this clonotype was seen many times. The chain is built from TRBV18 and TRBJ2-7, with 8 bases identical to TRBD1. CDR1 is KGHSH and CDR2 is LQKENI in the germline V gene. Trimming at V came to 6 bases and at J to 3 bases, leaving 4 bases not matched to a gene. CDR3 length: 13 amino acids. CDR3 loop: CASSRGQGYEQYF. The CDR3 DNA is TGTGCCAGCTCCCGTGGACAGGGCTACGAGCAGTACTTC.

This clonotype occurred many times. As DNA, the CDR3 is TGTGCCAGCAGTTTGGGGACCAGGGACCTCCACTTT. Translation gives CASSLGTRDLHF. This chain uses TRBV12-3 or TRBV12-4 with TRBJ1-6, with D possibly TRBD1 on 5 matching bases. The CDR3 consists of 12 residues. Trimming took 3 bases from V and 15 from J, leaving 12 bases between them.

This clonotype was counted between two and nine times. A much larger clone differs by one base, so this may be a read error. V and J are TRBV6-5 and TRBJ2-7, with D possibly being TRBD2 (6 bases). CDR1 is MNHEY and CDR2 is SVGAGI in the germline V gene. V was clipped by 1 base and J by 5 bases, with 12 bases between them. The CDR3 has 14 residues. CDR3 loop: CASSYLRGSHEQYF. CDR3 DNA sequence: TGTGCCAGCAGTTACTTGCGGGGTTCCCACGAGCAGTACTTC.

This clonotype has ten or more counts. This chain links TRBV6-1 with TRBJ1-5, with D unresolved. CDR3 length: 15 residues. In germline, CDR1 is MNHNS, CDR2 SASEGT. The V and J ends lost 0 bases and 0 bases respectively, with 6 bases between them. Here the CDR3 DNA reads TGTGCCAGCAGTGAAGCGTATGTTAGCAATCAGCCCCAGCATTTT. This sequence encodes CASSEAYVSNQPQHF.

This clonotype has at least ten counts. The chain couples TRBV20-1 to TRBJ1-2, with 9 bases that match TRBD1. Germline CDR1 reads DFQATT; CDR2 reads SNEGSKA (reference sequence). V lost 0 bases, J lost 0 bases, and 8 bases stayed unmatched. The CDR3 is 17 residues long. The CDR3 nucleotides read TGCAGTGCTAGAGATCGGACAGGGGAGTCCTCTAACTATGGCTACACCTTC. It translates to CSARDRTGESSNYGYTF.

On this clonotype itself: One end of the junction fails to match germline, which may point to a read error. CDR3 amino acids: CASSLGHTGSPLRF. CDR3 bases: TGTGCCAGCAGCTTGGGGCATACGGGGTCACCCCTCCGCTTT. The chain carries TRBV5-6 and TRBJ1-6; D not certain. This CDR3 has 14 residues. Germline V gives CDR1 SGHDT, CDR2 YYEEEE.

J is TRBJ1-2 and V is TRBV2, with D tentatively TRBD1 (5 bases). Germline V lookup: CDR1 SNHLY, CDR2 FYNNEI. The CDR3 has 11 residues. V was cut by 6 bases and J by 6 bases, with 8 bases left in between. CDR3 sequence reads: CASRGEDGYTF. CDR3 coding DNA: TGTGCCAGCAGGGGGGAGGATGGCTACACCTTC. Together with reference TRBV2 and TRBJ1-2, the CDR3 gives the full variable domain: EPEVTQTPSHQVTQMGQEVILRCVPISNHLYFYWYRQILGQKVEFLVSFYNNEISEKSEIFDDQFSVERPDGSNFTLKIRSTKLEDSAMYFCASRGEDGYTFGSGTRLTVV.

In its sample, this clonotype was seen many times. CDR3 region: CASSLGDRTDTQYF. Written as DNA, the CDR3 is TGCGCCAGCAGCCTAGGAGACAGAACAGATACGCAGTATTTT. The V and J genes are TRBV5-1 and TRBJ2-3, with a weak D call TRBD1 (5 bases). Per germline, CDR1 SGHRS and CDR2 YFSETQ. V was trimmed by 4 bases and J by 3 bases, leaving 12 bases between them. This CDR3 has 14 amino acids. Supplemented by reference TRBV5-1 and TRBJ2-3, the full variable domain reads KAGVTQTPRYLIKTRGQQVTLSCSPISGHRSVSWYQQTPGQGLQFLFEYFSETQRNKGNFPGRFSGRQFSNSRSEMNVSTLELGDSALYLCASSLGDRTDTQYFGPGTRLTVL.

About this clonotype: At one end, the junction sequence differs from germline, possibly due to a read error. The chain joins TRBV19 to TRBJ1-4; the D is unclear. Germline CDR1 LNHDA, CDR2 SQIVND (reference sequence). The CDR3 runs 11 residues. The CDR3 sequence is CASSTHRILLF. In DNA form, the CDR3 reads TGTGCCAGTAGTACCCACAGAATACTGCTTTTT.

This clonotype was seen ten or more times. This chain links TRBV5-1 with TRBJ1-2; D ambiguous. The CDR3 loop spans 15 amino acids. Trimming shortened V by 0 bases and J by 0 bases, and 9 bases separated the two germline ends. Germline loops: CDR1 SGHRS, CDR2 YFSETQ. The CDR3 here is CASSLGANANYGYTF. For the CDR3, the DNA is TGCGCCAGCAGCTTGGGGGCAAACGCTAACTATGGCTACACCTTC.

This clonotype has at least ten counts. CDR3 nucleotides: TGTGCCAGCAGTCCAAACAGGGGGCTGGTCTATGGCTACACCTTC. Protein product: CASSPNRGLVYGYTF. The rearrangement links TRBV3-1 to TRBJ1-2; 9 nucleotides line up with TRBD1. V dropped 6 bases and J dropped 4; count of bases not matched to a gene: 9. The CDR3 spans 15 residues. Germline lookup yields CDR1 LGHDT and CDR2 YNNKEL (reference sequence).

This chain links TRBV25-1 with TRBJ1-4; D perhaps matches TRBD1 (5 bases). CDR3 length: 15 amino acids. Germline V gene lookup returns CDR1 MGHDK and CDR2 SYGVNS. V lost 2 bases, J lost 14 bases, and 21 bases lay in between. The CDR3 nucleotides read TGTGCCAGCAGTGAAGATTTGGCAGGGCGCGAAGAGCTGTTTTTT. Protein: CASSEDLAGREELFF. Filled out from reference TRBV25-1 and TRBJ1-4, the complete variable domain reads EADIYQTPRYLVIGTGKKITLECSQTMGHDKMYWYQQDPGMELHLIHYSYGVNSTEKGDLSSESTVSRIRTEHFPLTLESARPSHTSQYLCASSEDLAGREELFFGSGTQLSVL.

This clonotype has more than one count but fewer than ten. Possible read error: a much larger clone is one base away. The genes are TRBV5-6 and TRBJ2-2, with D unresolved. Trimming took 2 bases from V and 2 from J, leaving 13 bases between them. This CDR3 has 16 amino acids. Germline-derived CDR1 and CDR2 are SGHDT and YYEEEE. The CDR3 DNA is TGTGCCAGCAGCTTTCGCCCGGCTCATAACACCGGGGAGCTGTTTTTT. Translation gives CASSFRPAHNTGELFF.